A selection of T cell receptor beta chains follows, all from one sample in a study of cytomegalovirus exposure and HLA in healthy donors. Sequencing used immunoSEQ multiplex PCR; TCRdb keeps in-frame clones, though not all of them. The sample lists 130,000 or so clones, roughly 82% occurring once. Sequencing used PBMCs. Source of these receptors: a man between 18 and 35 years old in good health and CMV-seropositive. The CDR3 runs from the conserved cysteine through the conserved F or W. Each record gives: V gene, D gene, clone size, J gene, CDR3 DNA, CDR3 protein. The D gene is left open where the match is weak. The size field is filled for only some rows; it gives once, few, many or a size class.

v_gene: TRBV6-1
d_gene: TRBD2
abundance: NA
j_gene: TRBJ2-3
CDR3nt: TGTGCCAGCAGCCTTCTAGCGGGTAGCACAGATACGCAGTATTTT
CDR3aa: CASSLLAGSTDTQYF

v_gene: TRBV5-1
d_gene: TRBD1
abundance: NA
j_gene: TRBJ1-4
CDR3nt: TGCGCCAGCAGCTCGCCGGGACAGGGGTCATCTAATGAAAAACTGTTTTTT
CDR3aa: CASSSPGQGSSNEKLFF

v_gene: TRBV29-1
d_gene: TRBD1
abundance: NA
j_gene: TRBJ2-5
CDR3nt: TGCAGCGTTGCCCCGGGACAGGGGGCGGGTGAGCAGTACTTC
CDR3aa: CSVAPGQGAGEQYF

v_gene: TRBV7-9
d_gene: TRBD2
abundance: NA
j_gene: TRBJ2-7
CDR3nt: TGTGCCAGCAGCTTAGGGACTAGCGGCTCCTACGAGCAGTACTTC
CDR3aa: CASSLGTSGSYEQYF

v_gene: TRBV7-6
d_gene: NA
abundance: NA
j_gene: TRBJ2-3
CDR3nt: TGTGCCAGCAGCTTAGCCGGCAGGGATACGCAGTATTTT
CDR3aa: CASSLAGRDTQYF

v_gene: TRBV6-4
d_gene: TRBD2
abundance: NA
j_gene: TRBJ2-1
CDR3nt: TGTGCCAGCAGTGACTCGATCCCCGGTGGAGCGGGGAATGAGCAGTTCTTC
CDR3aa: CASSDSIPGGAGNEQFF

v_gene: TRBV11-2
d_gene: TRBD1
abundance: NA
j_gene: TRBJ2-1
CDR3nt: TGTGCCAGCAGCTGGACAGGCAATGAGCAGTTCTTC
CDR3aa: CASSWTGNEQFF

v_gene: TRBV28
d_gene: NA
abundance: NA
j_gene: TRBJ1-2
CDR3nt: TGTGCCAGCAGTTTCGGGGTTGGCTACACCTTC
CDR3aa: CASSFGVGYTF

v_gene: TRBV25-1
d_gene: TRBD1
abundance: NA
j_gene: TRBJ2-1
CDR3nt: TGTGCCAGCAGTGATCCCTGGACAGGTCGAGAGTTCTTC
CDR3aa: CASSDPWTGREFF

v_gene: TRBV4-1
d_gene: NA
abundance: NA
j_gene: TRBJ1-2
CDR3nt: TGCGCCAGCAGCCCCCCCTGGGGCCGCGACTATGGCTACACCTTC
CDR3aa: CASSPPWGRDYGYTF

v_gene: TRBV28
d_gene: NA
abundance: few
j_gene: TRBJ1-1
CDR3nt: TGTGCCAGCAGTTTTAGGGGCCTAAACACTGAAGCTTTCTTT
CDR3aa: CASSFRGLNTEAFF

v_gene: TRBV4-1
d_gene: NA
abundance: NA
j_gene: TRBJ2-2
CDR3nt: TGCGCCAGCTCCGGGGATGGGGGGGAGCTGTTTTTT
CDR3aa: CASSGDGGELFF

v_gene: TRBV28
d_gene: NA
abundance: NA
j_gene: TRBJ1-5
CDR3nt: TGTGCCAGCAGTGCTGGCCCTGGGGCAGGGGCTCTTCGGGGCAATCAGCCCCAGCATTTT
CDR3aa: CASSAGPGAGALRGNQPQHF

v_gene: TRBV5-1
d_gene: NA
abundance: few
j_gene: TRBJ2-5
CDR3nt: TGCGCCAGCAGCTTCGACGGGACATTGCAAGAGACCCAGTACTTC
CDR3aa: CASSFDGTLQETQYF

v_gene: TRBV5-1
d_gene: NA
abundance: few
j_gene: TRBJ2-3
CDR3nt: TGCGCCAGCTTCCTTGGGGACTTCACAGATACGCAGTATTTT
CDR3aa: CASFLGDFTDTQYF

v_gene: TRBV10-3
d_gene: NA
abundance: once
j_gene: TRBJ1-1
CDR3nt: TGTGCCATCAGTGACTCGGGTGGTATAGGGGGAACTGAAGCTTTCTTT
CDR3aa: CAISDSGGIGGTEAFF

v_gene: TRBV28
d_gene: TRBD2
abundance: NA
j_gene: TRBJ2-1
CDR3nt: TGTGCCAGCAGTGCTCGACTAGCGGGCTCCTACAATGAGCAGTTCTTC
CDR3aa: CASSARLAGSYNEQFF

v_gene: TRBV15
d_gene: NA
abundance: NA
j_gene: TRBJ2-1
CDR3nt: TGTGCCACCAGCAGAGCCGAAAATTGGAGGGTATTGAGCTCCTACAATGAGCAGTTCTTC
CDR3aa: CATSRAENWRVLSSYNEQFF

v_gene: TRBV19
d_gene: NA
abundance: NA
j_gene: TRBJ1-2
CDR3nt: TGTGCCACCCACGACAGAGTAAACTATGGCTACACCTTC
CDR3aa: CATHDRVNYGYTF

v_gene: TRBV5-1
d_gene: NA
abundance: NA
j_gene: TRBJ2-7
CDR3nt: TGCGCCAGCAGCTTGGGAGCGAATTACGAGCAGTACTTC
CDR3aa: CASSLGANYEQYF